A single sample is the source of the 13 T cell receptor beta chains below, sequenced in a study of blood T cell repertoires in COVID-19. Sequenced by immunoSEQ multiplex PCR; TCRdb stores in-frame clones only, minus some. The data show 230,000 or so clones, with roughly 80% seen just once and around 5.1% held by the top ten. What was sequenced was peripheral blood. The origin of the receptors is a human donor in a cohort sampled during active COVID-19.

The V and J genes are TRBV11-2 and TRBJ1-2, with 9 nucleotides matching TRBD1. Germline V gives CDR1 SGHAT, CDR2 FQNNGV. Trimming at V came to 6 bases and at J to 0 bases, leaving 5 bases not matched to a gene. This CDR3 has 15 residues. CDR3 loop: CASRPRQGANYGYTF. DNA for the CDR3: TGTGCCAGCAGACCCCGACAGGGGGCTAACTATGGCTACACCTTC. The full variable domain, with the rest looked up from reference TRBV11-2 and TRBJ1-2, is EAGVAQSPRYKIIEKRQSVAFWCNPISGHATLYWYQQILGQGPKLLIQFQNNGVVDDSQLPKDRFSAERLKGVDSTLKIQPAKLEDSAVYLCASRPRQGANYGYTFGSGTRLTVV.

The chain recombines TRBV4-3 with TRBJ1-1, with TRBD1 matching over 7 bases. This CDR3 spans 16 amino acids. Germline trimming cut 0 bases from V and 8 bases from J; bases unmatched to any gene: 12. Germline CDR1 LGHNA, CDR2 YSLEER. CDR3: CASSQDEGAGWLEAFF. CDR3 DNA: TGCGCCAGCAGCCAAGATGAGGGGGCAGGGTGGTTGGAAGCTTTCTTT.

V usage is TRBV13 and J usage is TRBJ2-5, with 9 bases matching TRBD2. V was pared by 5 bases and J by 4 bases, with 2 bases of the junction left unmatched. The CDR3 is made up of 13 amino acids. The germline CDR1 and CDR2 sequences are PRHDT and FYEKMQ (reference sequence). The CDR3 DNA is TGTGCCAGCAGCGCGGGGGGGGGAGAGACCCAGTACTTC. This codes for CASSAGGGETQYF.

This clone was counted a few times. This chain uses TRBV7-9 with TRBJ2-3; 10 bases line up with TRBD2. Germline lookup yields CDR1 SEHNR and CDR2 FQNEAQ (reference sequence). The J segment lost 2 bases and the V segment lost 5 bases, leaving 4 bases of the junction unmatched. The CDR3 is made up of 15 amino acids. CDR3 region: CASSPTSGLTDTQYF. Written as DNA, the CDR3 is TGTGCCAGCAGCCCGACTAGCGGGCTCACAGATACGCAGTATTTT.

The rearrangement links TRBV6-2 or TRBV6-3 to TRBJ2-5; 12 bases map to TRBD2. This CDR3 has 16 amino acids. The trim removed 6 bases at V and 0 bases at J, leaving 5 bases unmatched. Germline assignment: CDR1 MNHEY and CDR2 SVGEGT. This chain's CDR3 is CASSPGLAGYQETQYF. Written as DNA, the CDR3 is TGTGCCAGCAGCCCTGGACTAGCGGGGTACCAAGAGACCCAGTACTTC.

The chain employs TRBV5-4 and TRBJ1-1; TRBD1 might be the D (5 bases). Trimming shortened V by 0 bases and J by 5 bases, and 17 bases separated the two germline ends. The CDR3 length is 16 residues. Germline CDR1 SGHNT, CDR2 YYREEE (reference sequence). The CDR3 sequence is CASSLGQGSVRTEAFF. The DNA for the CDR3 is TGTGCCAGCAGCTTGGGGCAGGGATCGGTGCGGACTGAAGCTTTCTTT. The full variable domain, rest sourced from reference TRBV5-4 and TRBJ1-1, is ETGVTQSPTHLIKTRGQQVTLRCSSQSGHNTVSWYQQALGQGPQFIFQYYREEENGRGNFPPRFSGLQFPNYSSELNVNALELDDSALYLCASSLGQGSVRTEAFFGQGTRLTVV.

Details on this clone: Other nucleotide sequences from this sample produce the same CDR3. The chain joins TRBV9 to TRBJ2-7, with D tentatively TRBD2 (6 bases). V lost 0 bases and J lost 1, with 11 bases in between. The CDR3 loop spans 15 amino acids. Germline CDR1 SGDLS, CDR2 YYNGEE. The chain's CDR3 is CASSVGASGSYEQYF. The CDR3 nucleotides are TGTGCCAGCAGCGTAGGGGCAAGCGGGTCCTACGAGCAGTACTTC.

This sequence joins TRBV4-1 and TRBJ2-5; no firm D call. The germline CDR1 and CDR2 sequences are MGHRA and YSYEKL. The germline V and J ends were trimmed by 4 bases and 0 bases, with 6 bases remaining between them. CDR3 size: 13 residues. CDR3: CASSLDNQETQYF. CDR3 sequence (DNA): TGCGCCAGCAGCCTTGACAACCAAGAGACCCAGTACTTC.

This clone was found many times. The chain recombines TRBV11-2 with TRBJ2-7; D possibly corresponds to TRBD1 (5 bases). Germline V gives CDR1 SGHAT, CDR2 FQNNGV. The CDR3 loop spans 14 amino acids. V was clipped by 3 bases and J by 4 bases, with 13 bases between them. CDR3 in DNA: TGTGCCAGCAGCTTCAGGGCTGAGAGATACGAGCAGTACTTC. Amino acid sequence: CASSFRAERYEQYF.

The CDR3 is CASSLRILAGAWGTGELFF. The CDR3 DNA follows: TGTGCCAGCAGCCTACGAATTCTCGCAGGGGCATGGGGCACCGGGGAGCTGTTTTTT. The chain links TRBV5-6 to TRBJ2-2, with D possibly TRBD1 on 6 matching bases. CDR1 is SGHDT and CDR2 is YYEEEE in the germline V gene. V was trimmed by 4 bases and J by 4 bases, leaving 26 bases between them. This CDR3 region has 19 residues.

This clone was seen at least ten times. The chain uses TRBV27 and TRBJ2-1, with no clear D. This CDR3 has 15 amino acids. Trimming cost V 5 bases and J 3 bases, with 14 bases left between them. CDR1 is MNHEY and CDR2 is SMNVEV in the germline V gene (reference sequence). The CDR3: CASSSSHPLYNEQFF. The CDR3 DNA sequence: TGTGCCAGCAGTAGTAGCCATCCTCTCTACAATGAGCAGTTCTTC.

This rearrangement joins TRBV30 to TRBJ2-1, with 12 bases lining up with TRBD2. The junction had 8 bases not matched to a gene; V was cut back by 0 bases and J by 2 bases. Germline lookup yields CDR1 GTSNPN and CDR2 SVGIG (reference sequence). CDR3 length: 18 amino acids. DNA for the CDR3: TGTGCCTGGAGTGTAGCTAGCGGGAGGGCCCGGGCCTACAATGAGCAGTTCTTC. It codes for CAWSVASGRARAYNEQFF.

This chain links TRBV7-9 with TRBJ2-2; D possibly corresponds to TRBD2 (5 bases). CDR3 length equals 15 residues. CDR1 SEHNR and CDR2 FQNEAQ come from the germline V gene (reference sequence). V lost 5 bases, J lost 2 bases, and 12 bases lay in between. The CDR3 bases are TGTGCCAGCAGCCTAACTAGTGTCAACACCGGGGAGCTGTTTTTT. It yields the protein CASSLTSVNTGELFF. Combining the CDR3 with reference TRBV7-9 and TRBJ2-2 gives the whole variable domain DTGVSQNPRHKITKRGQNVTFRCDPISEHNRLYWYRQTLGQGPEFLTYFQNEAQLEKSRLLSDRFSAERPKGSFSTLEIQRTEQGDSAMYLCASSLTSVNTGELFFGEGSRLTVL.